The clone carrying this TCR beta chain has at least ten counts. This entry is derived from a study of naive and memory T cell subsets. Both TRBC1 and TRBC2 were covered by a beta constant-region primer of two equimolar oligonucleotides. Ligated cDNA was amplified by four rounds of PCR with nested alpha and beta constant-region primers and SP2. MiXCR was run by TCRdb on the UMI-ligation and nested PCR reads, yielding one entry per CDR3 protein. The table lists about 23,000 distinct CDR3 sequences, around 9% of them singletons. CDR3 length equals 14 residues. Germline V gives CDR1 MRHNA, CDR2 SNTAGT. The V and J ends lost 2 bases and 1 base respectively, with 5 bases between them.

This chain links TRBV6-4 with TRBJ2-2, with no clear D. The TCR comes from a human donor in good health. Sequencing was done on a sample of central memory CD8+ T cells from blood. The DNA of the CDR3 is TGTGCCAGCAGTGACGGGCGGAACACCGGGGAGCTGTTTTTT. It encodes CASSDGRNTGELFF.